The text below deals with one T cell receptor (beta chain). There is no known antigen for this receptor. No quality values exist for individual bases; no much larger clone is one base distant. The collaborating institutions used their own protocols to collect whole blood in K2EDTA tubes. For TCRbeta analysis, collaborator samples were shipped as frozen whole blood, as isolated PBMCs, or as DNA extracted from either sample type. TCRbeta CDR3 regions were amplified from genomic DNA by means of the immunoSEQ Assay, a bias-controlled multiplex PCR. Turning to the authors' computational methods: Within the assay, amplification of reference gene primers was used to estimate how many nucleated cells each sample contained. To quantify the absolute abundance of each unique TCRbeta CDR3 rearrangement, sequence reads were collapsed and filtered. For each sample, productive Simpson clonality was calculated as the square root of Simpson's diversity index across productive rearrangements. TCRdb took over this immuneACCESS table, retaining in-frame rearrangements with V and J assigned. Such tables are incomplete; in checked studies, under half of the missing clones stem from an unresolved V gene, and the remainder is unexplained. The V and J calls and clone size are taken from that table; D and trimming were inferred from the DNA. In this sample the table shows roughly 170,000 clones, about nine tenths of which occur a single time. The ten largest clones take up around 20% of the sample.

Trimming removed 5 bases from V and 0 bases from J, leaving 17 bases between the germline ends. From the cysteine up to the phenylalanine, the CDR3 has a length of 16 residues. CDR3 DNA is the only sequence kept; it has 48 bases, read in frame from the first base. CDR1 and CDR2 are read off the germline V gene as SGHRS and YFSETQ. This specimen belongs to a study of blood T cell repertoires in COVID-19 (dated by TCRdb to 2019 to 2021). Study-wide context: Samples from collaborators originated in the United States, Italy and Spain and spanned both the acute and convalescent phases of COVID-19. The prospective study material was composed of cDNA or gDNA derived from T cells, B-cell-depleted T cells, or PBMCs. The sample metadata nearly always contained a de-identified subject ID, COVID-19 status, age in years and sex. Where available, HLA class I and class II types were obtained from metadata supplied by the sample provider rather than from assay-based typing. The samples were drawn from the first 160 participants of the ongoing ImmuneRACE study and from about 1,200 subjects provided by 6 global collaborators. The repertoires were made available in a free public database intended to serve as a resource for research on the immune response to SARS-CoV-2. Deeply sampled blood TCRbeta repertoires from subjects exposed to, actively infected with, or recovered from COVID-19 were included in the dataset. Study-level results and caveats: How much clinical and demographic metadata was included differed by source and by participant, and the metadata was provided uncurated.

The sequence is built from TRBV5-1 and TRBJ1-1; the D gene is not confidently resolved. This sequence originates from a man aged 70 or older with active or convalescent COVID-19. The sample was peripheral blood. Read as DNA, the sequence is TGCGCCAGCAGTTTAAGGTCAGATGGGCTGAACACTGAAGCTTTCTTT. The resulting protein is CASSLRSDGLNTEAFF. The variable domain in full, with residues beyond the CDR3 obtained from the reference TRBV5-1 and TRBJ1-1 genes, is KAGVTQTPRYLIKTRGQQVTLSCSPISGHRSVSWYQQTPGQGLQFLFEYFSETQRNKGNFPGRFSGRQFSNSRSEMNVSTLELGDSALYLCASSLRSDGLNTEAFFGQGTRLTVV.